Presented here are 20 T cell receptor beta chains from one specimen sequenced in a study of blood T cell repertoires in COVID-19. The table came from immunoSEQ multiplex PCR; TCRdb's copy has only in-frame clones and leaves some out. In the table there are around 130,000 clones, 70% to 90% of which are singletons. The sample consisted of PBMCs or T cells enriched from blood (not recorded which). The receptor source for this set is a woman aged 50 to 60 who had recovered from COVID-19.

J is TRBJ2-5 and V is TRBV3-1 (or the pseudogene TRBV3-2), with 10 nucleotides matching TRBD2. The CDR3 covers 16 residues. V shed 4 bases, J shed 5 bases, and the junction held 10 bases outside the gene matches. Germline CDR1 reads LGHDT; CDR2 reads YNNKEL (reference sequence). The CDR3 protein is CASSLTSGVLHETQYF. DNA for the CDR3: TGTGCCAGCAGCCTCACTAGCGGGGTTCTCCACGAGACCCAGTACTTC.

The V and J genes are TRBV7-2 and TRBJ1-1; 8 bases agree with TRBD1. The length of the CDR3 is 15 residues. The J segment lost 4 bases and the V segment lost 4 bases, leaving 8 bases of the junction unmatched. Germline CDR1 SGHTA, CDR2 FQGNSA. This CDR3 is CASSSRQGMGTEAFF. The CDR3 region has the DNA TGTGCCAGCAGCTCAAGACAGGGGATGGGCACTGAAGCTTTCTTT.

The table lists this clone with a few counts. The chain combines TRBV19 with TRBJ1-6; no definite D call. This CDR3 contains 14 residues. The V end lost 6 bases, the J end lost 9 bases, and 15 bases lay between the germline ends. Germline V lookup: CDR1 LNHDA, CDR2 SQIVND (reference sequence). CDR3 sequence reads: CASSVAGGPSPLHF. CDR3 nucleotide sequence: TGTGCCAGTAGCGTAGCGGGAGGGCCTTCACCCCTCCACTTT.

This chain joins TRBV7-9 and TRBJ1-1, with D perhaps matching TRBD1 (6 bases). Deletions cut 4 bases from V and 2 bases from J, with 11 bases between. CDR1 and CDR2 from the germline V gene are SEHNR and FQNEAQ (reference sequence). The CDR3 length is 14 residues. CDR3: CASSSEDSNTEAFF. DNA for the CDR3: TGTGCCAGCAGCTCTGAGGACAGTAACACTGAAGCTTTCTTT.

The genes are TRBV3-1 (or the pseudogene TRBV3-2) and TRBJ2-3; possible D gene TRBD2, 5 bases. Germline-derived CDR1 and CDR2 are LGHDT and YNNKEL (reference sequence). The CDR3 contains 12 residues. Deletions cut 3 bases from V and 9 bases from J, with 10 bases between. CDR3 sequence: CASSQRAGTQYF. CDR3 DNA: TGTGCCAGCAGCCAGCGGGCCGGCACGCAGTATTTT.

Only one count was recorded for this clone. The rearrangement joins TRBV4-3 to TRBJ2-1, with no clear D. Germline CDR1 LGHNA, CDR2 YSLEER. The length of the CDR3 is 15 residues. The ends were cut back, 1 base at V and 6 bases at J, with 13 bases in the middle. CDR3 nucleotide sequence: TGCGCCAGCAGCCAAGGGTCTAGGTTAGTCAATGAGCAGTTCTTC. Its protein product is CASSQGSRLVNEQFF.

V gene TRBV9 combines with J gene TRBJ2-7; 7 bases are a match to TRBD2. The germline gives CDR1 SGDLS, CDR2 YYNGEE. V shed 4 bases and J 7 bases; nucleotides not matched to a gene: 5. The CDR3 runs 12 residues. CDR3 region: CASSPGGMEQYF. As DNA, the CDR3 is TGTGCCAGCAGCCCCGGGGGGATGGAGCAGTACTTC.

This clone turned up a few times. CDR3 sequence: CASSQNYVGGHYGYTF. The CDR3 coding sequence is TGTGCCAGCAGCCAAAATTACGTAGGGGGCCACTATGGCTACACCTTC. The V call is TRBV3-1 (or the pseudogene TRBV3-2), the J call TRBJ1-2; 7 nucleotides agree with TRBD1. CDR3 length: 16 amino acids. The V gene's germline CDR1 is LGHDT and CDR2 YNNKEL (reference sequence). J lost 3 bases, V lost 2 bases, and 9 bases had no gene match.

The chain carries TRBV4-1 and TRBJ1-6; 9 bases fit TRBD1. CDR1 and CDR2 (germline): MGHRA, YSYEKL. The CDR3 is made up of 18 amino acids. V shed 3 bases, J shed 4 bases, and the junction held 10 bases outside the gene matches. CDR3 bases: TGCGCCAGCAGCCAGGCTCCGACCGGGACAGGGTATAATTCACCCCTCCACTTT. This sequence encodes CASSQAPTGTGYNSPLHF.

The J gene is TRBJ2-2, the V gene TRBV11-2; TRBD1 matches at 8 bases. CDR3 length equals 14 residues. Germline lookup yields CDR1 SGHAT and CDR2 FQNNGV. The V segment lost 8 bases and the J segment 6 bases; nucleotides outside the gene matches: 8. This chain's CDR3 is CASRGQGSSGELFF. The CDR3 bases are TGTGCCAGCCGCGGACAGGGAAGTTCCGGGGAGCTGTTTTTT. Drawing the rest from reference TRBV11-2 and TRBJ2-2, the complete variable domain is EAGVAQSPRYKIIEKRQSVAFWCNPISGHATLYWYQQILGQGPKLLIQFQNNGVVDDSQLPKDRFSAERLKGVDSTLKIQPAKLEDSAVYLCASRGQGSSGELFFGEGSRLTVL.

This clone showed up just once. CDR3 sequence (DNA): TGTGCCAGCAGCCACAGGGGCATGAACACTGAAGCTTTCTTT. Protein sequence: CASSHRGMNTEAFF. This chain connects TRBV6-2 or TRBV6-3 to TRBJ1-1, with 7 bases lining up with TRBD1. V trimming: 6 bases; J trimming: 0 bases; junction bases outside the gene matches: 4. The germline CDR1 and CDR2 sequences are MNHEY and SVGEGT. The CDR3 is 14 amino acids.

The chain couples TRBV5-1 to TRBJ2-5; maybe TRBD1 (5 bases). Deletions cut 5 bases from V and 7 bases from J, with 21 bases between. The CDR3 extends over 15 amino acids. The germline V gene encodes CDR1 SGHRS and CDR2 YFSETQ. The CDR3 DNA is TGCGCCAGCAGTGTAAGGTCAACTGCTCAGGGGACCCAGTACTTC. This translates into CASSVRSTAQGTQYF.

The rearrangement links TRBV5-1 to TRBJ1-1, with D uncertain. V lost 4 bases and J 2 bases, leaving 9 bases between the germline ends. Germline V CDR1 and CDR2: SGHRS, YFSETQ. The CDR3 runs to 13 residues. The CDR3 is CASSIGINTEAFF. CDR3 nucleotides: TGCGCCAGCAGCATCGGGATCAACACTGAAGCTTTCTTT.

The gene calls are TRBV29-1 and TRBJ2-2; TRBD1 agrees at 11 bases. The ends lost 7 bases at V and 4 bases at J; junction bases unmatched: 5. Germline V lookup: CDR1 SQVTM, CDR2 ANQGSEA. This CDR3 is built from 14 residues. CDR3 DNA sequence: TGCAGCGCAGGACAGGGGGCTGTCACCGGGGAGCTGTTTTTT. Protein product: CSAGQGAVTGELFF.

This clone was seen a handful of times. This chain links TRBV19 with TRBJ1-1; D gene uncertain. The CDR3 sequence is 15 residues long. From germline, CDR1 is LNHDA and CDR2 SQIVND (reference sequence). The V end was cut by 0 bases, the J end by 2 bases, with 10 bases between. CDR3 nucleotides: TGTGCCAGTAGTATAGATCTCGGGATTAACACTGAAGCTTTCTTT. It codes for CASSIDLGINTEAFF.

This chain uses TRBV27 with TRBJ2-7; D remains ambiguous. The CDR3 covers 12 residues. Germline V lookup: CDR1 MNHEY, CDR2 SMNVEV (reference sequence). The V end lost 3 bases, the J end lost 4 bases, and 7 bases lay between the germline ends. DNA for the CDR3: TGTGCCAGCAGTTTTTCGGGTTACGAGCAGTACTTC. This codes for CASSFSGYEQYF.

This clone was observed a few times. The chain has TRBV5-1 and TRBJ1-2; the match to TRBD1 covers 12 bases. Germline-derived CDR1 and CDR2 are SGHRS and YFSETQ. The CDR3 is made up of 15 amino acids. With 0 bases clipped from V and 9 bases from J, the junction kept 6 bases outside the gene matches. The CDR3 loop is CASSLAGGTGGSYTF. The CDR3, as DNA: TGCGCCAGCAGCTTGGCTGGGGGGACAGGGGGCAGCTACACCTTC. Variable domain in full (rest from reference TRBV5-1 and TRBJ1-2): KAGVTQTPRYLIKTRGQQVTLSCSPISGHRSVSWYQQTPGQGLQFLFEYFSETQRNKGNFPGRFSGRQFSNSRSEMNVSTLELGDSALYLCASSLAGGTGGSYTFGSGTRLTVV.

The chain joins TRBV2 to TRBJ1-5; TRBD1 matches 9 bases. The V gene end was trimmed by 5 bases and the J gene end by 6 bases; junction bases not matched to a gene: 5. Germline V gene sequence: CDR1 SNHLY, CDR2 FYNNEI. The CDR3 runs 14 residues. The CDR3: CASSLGQGGQPQHF. CDR3 in DNA: TGTGCCAGCAGTTTGGGACAGGGCGGTCAGCCCCAGCATTTT.

The V call is TRBV7-2, the J call TRBJ1-3, with D perhaps matching TRBD1 (5 bases). CDR1 is SGHTA, CDR2 FQGNSA, per germline. Trimming took off 5 bases at V and 9 bases at J, with 20 bases between the two ends. The CDR3 consists of 15 residues. The CDR3 DNA is TGTGCCAGCAGCCAGAAAGGAAGGGGCGGGAGCACCATATATTTT. Protein product: CASSQKGRGGSTIYF. Using reference TRBV7-2 and TRBJ1-3 for the parts outside the CDR3, the full variable domain is GAGVSQSPSNKVTEKGKDVELRCDPISGHTALYWYRQSLGQGLEFLIYFQGNSAPDKSGLPSDRFSAERTGGSVSTLTIQRTQQEDSAVYLCASSQKGRGGSTIYFGEGSWLTVV.

The genes are TRBV4-3 and TRBJ2-7; 12 nucleotides line up with TRBD2. This CDR3 comprises 15 residues. Germline CDR1 is LGHNA and CDR2 is YSLEER. V lost 1 base and J lost 3; bases outside the gene matches: 1. CDR3 DNA sequence: TGCGCCAGCAGCCAAGGGACTAGCGGGAACTACGAGCAGTACTTC. Translating it yields CASSQGTSGNYEQYF.